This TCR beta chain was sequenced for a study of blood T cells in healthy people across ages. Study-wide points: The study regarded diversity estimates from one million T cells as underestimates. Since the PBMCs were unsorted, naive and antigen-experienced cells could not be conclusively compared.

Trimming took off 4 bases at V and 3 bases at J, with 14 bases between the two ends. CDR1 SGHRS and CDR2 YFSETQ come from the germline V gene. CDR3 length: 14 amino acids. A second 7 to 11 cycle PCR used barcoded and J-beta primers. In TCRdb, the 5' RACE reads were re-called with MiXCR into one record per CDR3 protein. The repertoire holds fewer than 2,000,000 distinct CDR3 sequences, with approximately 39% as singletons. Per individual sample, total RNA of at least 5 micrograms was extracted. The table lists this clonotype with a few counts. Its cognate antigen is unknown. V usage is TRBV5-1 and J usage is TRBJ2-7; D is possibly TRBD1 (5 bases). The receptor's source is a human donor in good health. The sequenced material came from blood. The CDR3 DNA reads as TGCGCCAGCAGCCGGTTAGACAGAGACTACGAGCAGTACTTC. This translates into CASSRLDRDYEQYF.